The 26 T cell receptor beta chains in this list originate from one sample, sequenced in a study of CD8+ T cells in alopecia areata. Treatment defined: oral pan-JAK inhibitor, 5-10 mg twice daily. Isolated RNA was reverse transcribed into cDNA used as the sequencing template. TCRdb's copy holds only in-frame clones and misses some; the assay was immunoSEQ multiplex PCR. The table records about 210,000 clones, over 60% of them present only once. The specimen comprised CD4+ T cells sorted from blood, sampled between weeks 43 and 45, from a patient treated with tofacitinib. These receptors came from a human donor with alopecia areata.

The rearrangement links TRBV7-9 to TRBJ1-1; a weak D match, TRBD1 (6 bases). The CDR3 consists of 15 residues. Germline CDR1 and CDR2: SEHNR and FQNEAQ (reference sequence). Trimming pared 4 bases from V and 3 bases from J, leaving 15 bases between. The CDR3 DNA reads as TGTGCCAGCAGCTCCTACGGAGGGGGGGACACTGAAGCTTTCTTT. The encoded protein is CASSSYGGGDTEAFF.

The rearrangement links TRBV2 to TRBJ2-7; D may correspond to TRBD1 or TRBD2 (5 bases each). This CDR3 spans 12 amino acids. V dropped 6 bases and J dropped 3 bases, with 9 bases sitting between them. The germline CDR1 and CDR2 sequences are SNHLY and FYNNEI. The CDR3 bases are TGTGCCAGCAGATGGGACGGCTACGAGCAGTACTTC. It yields the protein CASRWDGYEQYF.

This clone was seen a few times. J is TRBJ2-5 and V is TRBV7-2, with a possible D match to TRBD1 (6 bases). This CDR3 spans 14 amino acids. Germline V gives CDR1 SGHTA, CDR2 FQGNSA. The germline V and J ends were trimmed by 3 bases and 5 bases, with 13 bases remaining between them. In DNA form, the CDR3 reads TGTGCCAGCAGCTTTTGGGGGCAGCGGGAGACCCAGTACTTC. It specifies CASSFWGQRETQYF. Filled out from reference TRBV7-2 and TRBJ2-5, the complete variable domain reads GAGVSQSPSNKVTEKGKDVELRCDPISGHTALYWYRQSLGQGLEFLIYFQGNSAPDKSGLPSDRFSAERTGGSVSTLTIQRTQQEDSAVYLCASSFWGQRETQYFGPGTRLLVL.

This clone showed up just a few times. V gene TRBV29-1 combines with J gene TRBJ1-1; 7 bases map to TRBD1. The germline V gene has CDR1 SQVTM and CDR2 ANQGSEA. Losses at the gene ends were 6 bases for V and 2 bases for J; bases not matched to a gene: 6. The CDR3 is 13 residues long. The CDR3 DNA reads TGCAGCGTAGCGGGACAGTCCAACACTGAAGCTTTCTTT. Translating it yields CSVAGQSNTEAFF.

This rearrangement joins TRBV7-2 to TRBJ2-5, with D possibly matching TRBD2 (5 bases). The CDR3 runs 15 residues. Germline CDR1 is SGHTA and CDR2 is FQGNSA. The V gene lost 0 bases and the J gene lost 5 bases, with 13 bases spanning the gap. The CDR3 protein is CASSLARTGGETQYF. The CDR3 region has the DNA TGTGCCAGCAGCTTAGCGAGGACCGGCGGGGAGACCCAGTACTTC.

In its sample, this clone was seen a few times. The J gene is TRBJ2-3, the V gene TRBV11-2; 8 nucleotides agree with TRBD2. The CDR3 has 17 amino acids. V shed 0 bases, J shed 1 base, and the junction held 6 bases outside the gene matches. CDR1 is SGHAT, CDR2 FQNNGV, per germline. The CDR3 nucleotides read TGTGCCAGCAGCTTAGACATTCGGGGGGGGCGCACAGATACGCAGTATTTT. Amino acid sequence: CASSLDIRGGRTDTQYF.

V usage is TRBV5-1 and J usage is TRBJ1-2; tentatively, D is TRBD1 (5 bases). The CDR3 is 13 residues long. Germline assignment: CDR1 SGHRS and CDR2 YFSETQ. Trimming removed 5 bases at V and 2 bases at J, with 10 bases between. CDR3: CASSMGENYGYTF. CDR3 in DNA: TGCGCCAGCAGTATGGGGGAGAACTATGGCTACACCTTC.

This clone was seen at least ten times. The chain has TRBV5-6 and TRBJ2-7, with TRBD1 identical over 9 bases. The germline CDR1 and CDR2 sequences are SGHDT and YYEEEE. The V gene end was trimmed by 3 bases and the J gene end by 2 bases; junction bases not matched to a gene: 15. The CDR3 extends over 18 amino acids. CDR3 protein: CASSSLRLDRGATYEQYF. The CDR3 coding sequence is TGTGCCAGCAGCTCACTCCGCCTGGACAGGGGAGCAACCTACGAGCAGTACTTC.

V and J are TRBV29-1 and TRBJ2-1, with D perhaps matching TRBD1 (6 bases). Looked up from germline, CDR1 is SQVTM and CDR2 is ANQGSEA. The CDR3 is made up of 14 amino acids. Trimming took off 6 bases at V and 2 bases at J, with 14 bases between the two ends. The CDR3 loop is CSVTNRVPYNEQFF. The DNA of the CDR3 is TGCAGCGTCACTAACAGGGTCCCCTACAATGAGCAGTTCTTC.

This clone was seen a single time. Other nucleotide sequences from this sample produce the same CDR3. V and J are TRBV7-2 and TRBJ2-7; no reliable D call. V lost 5 bases and J 3 bases, leaving 5 bases between the germline ends. Germline CDR1 SGHTA, CDR2 FQGNSA. The CDR3 length is 11 residues. The CDR3 nucleotides read TGTGCCAGCAGCGGAAACTACGAGCAGTACTTC. Its protein is CASSGNYEQYF.

The chain couples TRBV11-3 to TRBJ1-6; D unresolved. V lost 0 bases and J 10 bases, leaving 19 bases between the germline ends. The V gene's germline CDR1 is SGHNT and CDR2 YENEEA. CDR3 length equals 17 residues. In DNA form, the CDR3 reads TGTGCCAGCAGCTTAGATCCAGAGGCAGAAATTATCTCACCCCTCCACTTT. Its protein product is CASSLDPEAEIISPLHF.

The V and J genes are TRBV10-3 and TRBJ2-2; tentatively, D is TRBD2 (5 bases). V lost 6 bases and J 0 bases, leaving 17 bases between the germline ends. Germline values: CDR1 ENHRY, CDR2 SYGVKD. The CDR3 length is 17 residues. The CDR3 region is CAISENTRLSNTGELFF. The CDR3 bases are TGTGCCATCAGCGAAAATACTAGACTGTCGAACACCGGGGAGCTGTTTTTT.

The genes are TRBV5-1 and TRBJ2-2; D not certain. The CDR3 is made up of 13 amino acids. V shed 5 bases and J shed 0 bases, with 5 bases lying between them. Germline CDR1 is SGHRS and CDR2 is YFSETQ. The CDR3 spells CASRDTNTGELFF. The DNA of the CDR3 is TGCGCCAGCAGGGATACGAACACCGGGGAGCTGTTTTTT.

The chain has TRBV2 and TRBJ1-1; D unclear. This CDR3 contains 13 residues. Germline V gives CDR1 SNHLY, CDR2 FYNNEI. Trimming cost V 4 bases and J 4 bases, with 10 bases left between them. CDR3 in DNA: TGTGCCAGCAGTGCGAGGCGTGGCACTGAAGCTTTCTTT. This gives the protein CASSARRGTEAFF.

V and J are TRBV2 and TRBJ2-3; possible D gene TRBD2, 6 bases. The CDR3 consists of 17 residues. V was shortened by 6 bases and J by 0 bases, with 19 bases between the two germline ends. CDR1 and CDR2 (germline): SNHLY, FYNNEI. The CDR3 coding sequence is TGTGCCAGCAGCCGAATGCAAGGCGGGACTAGCACAGATACGCAGTATTTT. Protein product: CASSRMQGGTSTDTQYF.

The chain joins TRBV7-9 to TRBJ1-2, with TRBD1 matching 7 bases. The CDR3 length is 16 residues. Germline CDR1 reads SEHNR; CDR2 reads FQNEAQ (reference sequence). Losses at the gene ends were 4 bases for V and 2 bases for J; bases not matched to a gene: 10. CDR3 in amino acids: CASSSAGRDRNYGYTF. The CDR3 DNA is TGTGCCAGCAGCTCAGCCGGGAGGGACAGAAACTATGGCTACACCTTC.

The chain uses TRBV11-2 and TRBJ1-1; D ambiguous. The CDR3 sequence is 15 residues long. Germline-derived CDR1 and CDR2 are SGHAT and FQNNGV. Trimming shortened V by 2 bases and J by 4 bases, and 14 bases separated the two germline ends. The CDR3 nucleotides are TGTGCCAGCAGCTTACTAGGGAGAAGGAGCACTGAAGCTTTCTTT. Its translation: CASSLLGRRSTEAFF.

J is TRBJ2-1 and V is TRBV29-1; 11 bases are a match to TRBD2. Trimming cost V 4 bases and J 2 bases; bases outside gene matches: 4. This CDR3 is 15 amino acids long. From germline, CDR1 is SQVTM and CDR2 ANQGSEA. CDR3 sequence (DNA): TGCAGCGTTGCTATGACTAGCGGGGCCTACAATGAGCAGTTCTTC. It codes for CSVAMTSGAYNEQFF.

The chain carries TRBV12-5 and TRBJ1-6; D not resolved. The V gene lost 6 bases and the J gene lost 6 bases, with 12 bases spanning the gap. From germline, CDR1 is LGHNT and CDR2 FRNRAP. The CDR3 is 14 amino acids. CDR3 sequence reads: CASGPDGFNSPLHF. CDR3 DNA sequence: TGTGCTAGTGGCCCCGACGGCTTTAATTCACCCCTCCACTTT.

Notes on this clone: One end of the junction fails to match germline, which may point to a read error. The chain joins TRBV7-9 to TRBJ1-5; 8 bases agree with TRBD1. Germline CDR1 and CDR2: SEHNR and FQNEAQ (reference sequence). The CDR3 has 13 amino acids. The CDR3 coding sequence is TGTGCCTGCAGTCAGGGGGCGTATCAGCCCCAGCATTTT. The encoded protein is CACSQGAYQPQHF.

The chain joins TRBV29-1 to TRBJ2-1, with D perhaps assigned TRBD1 or TRBD2 (5 bases each). This CDR3 contains 13 residues. Germline V CDR1 and CDR2: SQVTM, ANQGSEA. With 4 bases removed from V and 10 bases from J, the gap between germline ends came to 17 bases. CDR3 nucleotides: TGCAGCGTTGCGACCGAAATCGGGACGGAGCAGTTCTTC. It codes for CSVATEIGTEQFF.

The chain combines TRBV7-2 with TRBJ2-7, with D possibly TRBD2 on 6 matching bases. CDR1 and CDR2 (germline): SGHTA, FQGNSA. The ends were cut back, 5 bases at V and 3 bases at J, with 8 bases in the middle. The CDR3 totals 12 residues. Here the CDR3 DNA reads TGTGCCAGCAGCCGGGGACTCTACGAGCAGTACTTC. Amino acid sequence: CASSRGLYEQYF.

There are a few counts of this clone. The rearrangement uses TRBV18 and TRBJ2-5; 7 nucleotides match TRBD1. This CDR3 region has 14 residues. The germline V gene encodes CDR1 KGHSH and CDR2 LQKENI. V gave up 2 bases and J gave up 4 bases; unmatched junction bases: 4. The CDR3 region has the DNA TGTGCCAGCTCACCAGGACAGGTTGGAGAGACCCAGTACTTC. Translation gives CASSPGQVGETQYF. Complete variable domain (other parts from reference TRBV18 and TRBJ2-5): NAGVMQNPRHLVRRRGQEARLRCSPMKGHSHVYWYRQLPEEGLKFMVYLQKENIIDESGMPKERFSAEFPKEGPSILRIQQVVRGDSAAYFCASSPGQVGETQYFGPGTRLLVL.

The chain uses TRBV10-2 and TRBJ2-5, with D possibly TRBD2 on 5 matching bases. Germline CDR1 and CDR2: WSHSY and SAAADI. V was clipped by 5 bases and J by 2 bases, with 9 bases between them. The length of the CDR3 is 13 residues. The DNA for the CDR3 is TGCGCCAGCAGTTTCAGCGGACAAGAGACCCAGTACTTC. Amino acids: CASSFSGQETQYF.

This rearrangement joins TRBV29-1 to TRBJ2-5; D call uncertain. The V and J ends lost 4 bases and 3 bases respectively, with 9 bases between them. The germline V gene has CDR1 SQVTM and CDR2 ANQGSEA. The CDR3 is made up of 12 amino acids. CDR3 residues: CSVGHIEETQYF. The CDR3 coding sequence is TGCAGCGTTGGACACATCGAAGAGACCCAGTACTTC.

The J gene is TRBJ2-7, the V gene TRBV20-1; D is undetermined. Trimming took off 1 base at V and 6 bases at J, with 7 bases between the two ends. CDR1 is DFQATT and CDR2 is SNEGSKA in the germline V gene (reference sequence). The CDR3 runs 11 residues. The CDR3 sequence is CSARGAPEQYF. DNA of the CDR3: TGCAGTGCTAGAGGGGCGCCCGAGCAGTACTTC.